A single T cell receptor beta chain is shown here with its context. Germline CDR1 LGHNA, CDR2 YNFKEQ. With 8 bases removed from V and 6 bases from J, the gap between germline ends came to 19 bases. The CDR3 totals 14 residues. Using unique molecular identifiers, the investigators prepared the TCRbeta library. TCRdb independently ran MiXCR on the PCR reads; one entry per CDR3 protein. The repertoire consists of over 550,000 distinct CDR3 sequences, with over 9.5% occurring once and the leading ten covering 4% to 5%. This entry belongs to a study of T-cell reconstitution after alpha-beta-depleted transplantation in children.

The V call is TRBV4-2, the J call TRBJ2-5; D not certain. This clonotype was sampled from a human donor who donated a stem cell graft to a child with acute myeloid leukemia. The material sequenced was PBMCs from the stem cell graft donor, taken from the stem cell graft. The DNA of the CDR3 is TGTGCCAGCGGCCCCGGGCTAGGGAAAAAGACCCAGTACTTC. Amino acid sequence: CASGPGLGKKTQYF.